The 13 T cell receptor beta chains below come from one sample, sequenced in a study of vaccination and CD4 T cells after COVID-19. Noted treatment: approximately 9-day PBMC culture with coronavirus spike peptide pools or control peptides (ViraFEST assay). The unexposed donor gave CD4+ T cells before the COVID-19 pandemic (2011-2018). Their specific antigens are unknown. CD4+ T cells that had been cultured provided DNA sequenced with the Oncomine TCR Beta short-read assay. TCRdb itself ran the PCR reads through MiXCR, one entry per CDR3 protein. Seen here are fewer than 10,000 distinct CDR3 sequences, about 50% observed once, and the top ten hold roughly a tenth. What was sequenced was CD4+ T cells from blood, cultured in vitro. These TCRs come from a human donor in good health.

The chain has TRBV7-2 and TRBJ2-5; D remains unclear. V lost 5 bases to trimming and J lost 5 bases, with 18 bases between them. Germline V lookup: CDR1 SGHTA, CDR2 FQGNSA. The CDR3 is 15 residues long. The CDR3 sequence: CASSAGVPARETQYF. The CDR3, as DNA: TGTGCCAGCAGCGCTGGAGTCCCCGCTCGGGAGACCCAGTACTTC.

This clonotype was observed a handful of times. The chain employs TRBV6-1 and TRBJ1-1; D unclear. Germline assignment: CDR1 MNHNS and CDR2 SASEGT. This CDR3 region has 11 residues. The V gene lost 7 bases and the J gene lost 6 bases, with 9 bases spanning the gap. CDR3 DNA sequence: TGTGCCAGCAACATTTTCGCTGAAGCTTTCTTT. It yields the protein CASNIFAEAFF.

This clonotype was observed a few times. The V call is TRBV20-1, the J call TRBJ1-1; possible D gene TRBD1, 5 bases. V lost 5 bases and J lost 0, with 10 bases in between. The length of the CDR3 is 13 residues. Germline values: CDR1 DFQATT, CDR2 SNEGSKA (reference sequence). CDR3 protein: CSALRQLNTEAFF. The DNA for the CDR3 is TGCAGTGCTTTAAGACAGTTGAACACTGAAGCTTTCTTT.

The gene calls are TRBV15 and TRBJ1-1, with D possibly matching TRBD1 (5 bases). Trimming took off 7 bases at V and 1 base at J, with 16 bases between the two ends. This CDR3 has 15 amino acids. The germline V gene has CDR1 LNHNV and CDR2 YYDKDF (reference sequence). CDR3 residues: CATTPGRGGNTEAFF. The CDR3 DNA reads TGTGCCACCACTCCGGGGCGGGGGGGGAACACTGAAGCTTTCTTT.

The chain is built from TRBV7-2 and TRBJ1-2; possibly TRBD1 for D (5 bases). V was cut by 5 bases and J by 8 bases, with 18 bases left in between. Germline CDR1 reads SGHTA; CDR2 reads FQGNSA. This CDR3 has 14 residues. The CDR3 DNA sequence: TGTGCCAGCAGCCCAAAGGCGGGGCTACGAGGCTACACCTTC. Translating gives CASSPKAGLRGYTF. The whole variable domain, remainder taken from reference TRBV7-2 and TRBJ1-2, is GAGVSQSPSNKVTEKGKDVELRCDPISGHTALYWYRQSLGQGLEFLIYFQGNSAPDKSGLPSDRFSAERTGGSVSTLTIQRTQQEDSAVYLCASSPKAGLRGYTFGSGTRLTVV.

V and J are TRBV19 and TRBJ1-1; no reliable D call. V was pared by 6 bases and J by 3 bases, with 14 bases between. CDR1 LNHDA and CDR2 SQIVND come from the germline V gene (reference sequence). CDR3 length equals 14 residues. CDR3 in DNA: TGTGCCAGTAGCCGAAGCCGGGTGGACACTGAAGCTTTCTTT. This sequence encodes CASSRSRVDTEAFF.

The CDR3 protein is CASSQGWAGNTIYF. Here the CDR3 DNA reads TGCGCCAGCAGCCAAGGGTGGGCTGGAAACACCATATATTTT. The chain is built from TRBV4-1 and TRBJ1-3; D is uncertain. The V gene's germline CDR1 is MGHRA and CDR2 YSYEKL. There are 14 residues in the CDR3. V was pared by 1 base and J by 2 bases, with 6 bases between.

This clonotype occurred a few times. The chain links TRBV27 to TRBJ2-1, with 10 bases lining up with TRBD2. V lost 9 bases and J lost 5; bases outside the gene matches: 7. The CDR3 runs 14 residues. Looked up from germline, CDR1 is MNHEY and CDR2 is SMNVEV (reference sequence). CDR3 nucleotides: TGTGCCAGTGCCCCGGGACTAGCGAACAATGAGCAGTTCTTC. Translation: CASAPGLANNEQFF.

There are a few counts of this clonotype. The rearrangement joins TRBV28 to TRBJ2-2, with a possible D match to TRBD1 (5 bases). Deletions cut 7 bases from V and 5 bases from J, with 20 bases between. CDR3 length: 16 amino acids. Germline values: CDR1 MDHEN, CDR2 SYDVKM. CDR3 coding DNA: TGTGCCAGCACCACACCCGGAAGGGGTCGGACCGGGGAGCTGTTTTTT. Its protein is CASTTPGRGRTGELFF.

The chain combines TRBV20-1 with TRBJ2-7; 7 positions match TRBD1. This CDR3 is built from 13 residues. In germline, CDR1 is DFQATT, CDR2 SNEGSKA (reference sequence). The V gene end was trimmed by 4 bases and the J gene end by 2 bases; junction bases not matched to a gene: 5. CDR3: CSANTGTAYEQYF. The CDR3 DNA follows: TGCAGTGCTAACACCGGGACAGCCTACGAGCAGTACTTC.

This clonotype was seen just once. The chain combines TRBV24-1 with TRBJ2-3; 8 bases agree with TRBD2. After removal of 5 bases from V and 0 bases from J, the junction contained 9 bases not matched to a gene. CDR3 length: 17 amino acids. Looked up from germline, CDR1 is KGHDR and CDR2 is SFDVKD. The CDR3 protein is CATSVLVAGLSTDTQYF. The CDR3 DNA reads as TGTGCCACCAGTGTCCTGGTAGCGGGGCTAAGCACAGATACGCAGTATTTT.

The chain is built from TRBV10-3 and TRBJ2-6; the D gene is possibly TRBD2 (5 bases). The germline V and J ends were trimmed by 4 bases and 0 bases, with 13 bases remaining between them. The CDR3 totals 17 residues. The germline gives CDR1 ENHRY, CDR2 SYGVKD. The CDR3 here is CAISGWTRRSGANVLTF. The CDR3 bases are TGTGCCATCAGTGGCTGGACTCGCCGCTCTGGGGCCAACGTCCTGACTTTC.

J is TRBJ1-1 and V is TRBV4-1; D is possibly TRBD1 (6 bases). Trimming stripped 0 bases from V and 8 bases from J, with 13 bases between. Germline CDR1 and CDR2: MGHRA and YSYEKL. The CDR3 sequence is 14 residues long. In DNA form, the CDR3 reads TGCGCCAGCAGCCAAGACGGGGGCAAGGCCGAAGCTTTCTTT. Its translation is CASSQDGGKAEAFF.